This T cell receptor beta chain was captured in a study of technical replicates of blood from several donors. The method was immunoSEQ multiplex PCR; TCRdb's version includes in-frame clones alone and lacks a portion of them. There are about 74,000 clones in the sample; about 88% occur only once, and roughly 0.38% lies in the top ten. Per germline, CDR1 SNHLY and CDR2 FYNNEI. CDR3 length: 15 residues. Trimming left V 4 bases short and J 3 bases short, with 12 bases between. Sequenced: T cells isolated from PBMCs. This sequence was found in a human donor in good health. The chain couples TRBV2 to TRBJ2-2; a weak D match, TRBD1 (6 bases). CDR3 in amino acids: CASSVEQGDTGELFF. The CDR3 bases are TGTGCCAGCAGTGTGGAACAGGGCGACACCGGGGAGCTGTTTTTT.